This TCR beta chain emerged from a study of blood T cell repertoires in COVID-19. Ages ranged from about 18 to 100 years, with residence in 20 to 30 US areas. Some clones are missing from TCRdb's copy, which holds only in-frame ones; the method was immunoSEQ multiplex PCR. Of around 200,000 clones in the sample, around 90% were seen once. V dropped 3 bases and J dropped 10; count of bases not matched to a gene: 10. The length of the CDR3 is 15 residues. Germline V gene sequence: CDR1 SGHAT, CDR2 FQNNGV. The sample was PBMCs or T cells enriched from blood (not recorded which). This clonotype was obtained from a man aged 25-45 years who had recovered from COVID-19. The chain recombines TRBV11-2 with TRBJ2-1; 9 bases agree with TRBD1. CDR3 region: CASSLGQGGLGEQFF. The CDR3 nucleotides read TGTGCCAGCAGCTTGGGACAGGGTGGATTGGGGGAGCAGTTCTTC. Based on the CDR3 plus reference TRBV11-2 and TRBJ2-1, the full variable domain is EAGVAQSPRYKIIEKRQSVAFWCNPISGHATLYWYQQILGQGPKLLIQFQNNGVVDDSQLPKDRFSAERLKGVDSTLKIQPAKLEDSAVYLCASSLGQGGLGEQFFGPGTRLTVL.